This T cell receptor (beta chain) was retrieved from a study of cytomegalovirus exposure and HLA in healthy donors. Concerning this clone itself: Its antigen is as yet unknown.

Everyone who donated was a healthy bone marrow donor. Donors showed nominal health when sampled, although they likely had unrecorded immune exposures. PCR involved 60 Vbeta and 13 Jbeta primers. Method: immunoSEQ multiplex PCR; TCRdb's copy keeps in-frame clones and lacks some. The sample shows 150,000 to 200,000 clones, roughly 80% of them seen only once. Broader study findings: Most sequenced TCRs were rare (though some public TCRs occurred in many donors). Excluded were some V segments that proved indistinguishable, including TRBV6-2 and TRBV6-3.

The V and J ends lost 7 bases and 6 bases respectively, with 19 bases between them. Germline CDR1 and CDR2: MNHEY and SVGAGI. This CDR3 is built from 14 residues. The sample comprised PBMCs. The chain has TRBV6-5 and TRBJ2-7; D is possibly TRBD2 (6 bases). The sequence was collected from a boy aged 5-17 years in good health and CMV-seronegative. CDR3: CASTSGYVCSEQYF. CDR3 DNA sequence: TGTGCCAGCACAAGCGGGTACGTGTGCAGCGAGCAGTACTTC.